The present T cell receptor beta chain was sequenced within a study of T cells of healthy individuals. V was trimmed by 5 bases and J by 0 bases, leaving 13 bases between them. Germline CDR1 SGHAT, CDR2 FQNNGV. The CDR3 covers 15 residues. MiXCR was run by TCRdb on the 5' RACE reads, yielding one entry per CDR3 protein. The sample shows about 53,000 distinct CDR3 sequences, about 14% of them seen only once. The clonotype was recovered from a human donor in good health. The genes are TRBV11-2 and TRBJ1-2; a weak D match, TRBD1 (6 bases). CDR3 nucleotides: TGTGCCAGCAGCACCGCCAGGGGCACTAACTATGGCTACACCTTC. Protein: CASSTARGTNYGYTF.